These 6 T cell receptor beta chains were all obtained from the same sample, sequenced in a study of spatial heterogeneity in lung cancer. Via MiXCR, TCRdb re-called the 5' RACE reads, giving one row per CDR3 protein. This sample has about 48,000 distinct CDR3 sequences; less than 5.5% occur once, and the top ten carry 11%. Indicated time point: sample taken at primary tumor resection. Unsorted whole RNA samples from tumor, nontumor lung or frozen PBMC were sequenced. Material: PBMCs, obtained at surgery. The receptors stem from a male donor with early-stage non-small cell lung cancer.

There are many counts of this clonotype. The V call is TRBV29-1, the J call TRBJ2-2; no reliable D call. Germline CDR1 and CDR2: SQVTM and ANQGSEA. The CDR3 covers 14 residues. V gave up 5 bases and J gave up 5 bases, with 15 bases separating them. The CDR3 here is CSVTEAGTTGELFF. The CDR3 DNA follows: TGCAGCGTTACCGAAGCAGGAACTACCGGGGAGCTGTTTTTT.

This clonotype appeared many times. This chain uses TRBV5-5 with TRBJ1-2; 8 nucleotides match TRBD1. CDR3 length equals 16 residues. Germline values: CDR1 SGHKS, CDR2 YYEKEE (reference sequence). With 4 bases clipped from V and 0 bases from J, the junction kept 8 bases outside the gene matches. CDR3 region: CASSDYRDRTNYGYTF. CDR3 nucleotides: TGTGCCAGCAGCGATTACCGGGACAGGACTAACTATGGCTACACCTTC.

The chain combines TRBV3-1 with TRBJ2-1, with 7 positions matching TRBD2. The CDR3 totals 12 residues. V lost 4 bases to trimming and J lost 8 bases; unmatched junction nucleotides: 2. The V gene's germline CDR1 is LGHDT and CDR2 YNNKEL (reference sequence). The CDR3, as DNA: TGTGCCAGCAGCCGACTAGCAGATGAGCAGTTCTTC. This gives the protein CASSRLADEQFF.

This clonotype was observed many times. The rearrangement joins TRBV6-6 to TRBJ2-5; 7 bases align to TRBD1. CDR1 MNHNY and CDR2 SVGAGI come from the germline V gene (reference sequence). The V and J ends lost 4 bases and 4 bases, in that order; junction bases with no gene match: 9. This CDR3 has 15 amino acids. The DNA for the CDR3 is TGTGCCAGCAGTTCCGAGGGGGCCCCGGGAGAGACCCAGTACTTC. This gives the protein CASSSEGAPGETQYF.

There are many counts of this clonotype. J is TRBJ2-7 and V is TRBV20-1; TRBD2 matches at 12 bases. The CDR3 sequence is 15 residues long. The germline CDR1 and CDR2 sequences are DFQATT and SNEGSKA (reference sequence). With V trimmed by 6 bases and J by 5 bases, 11 bases remained unmatched. The CDR3 DNA follows: TGCAGTGCCCCCGGACTAGCGGGGATGGAGCACGAGCAGTACTTC. Translated: CSAPGLAGMEHEQYF.

The V call is TRBV7-9, the J call TRBJ1-2; D remains ambiguous. Germline V gives CDR1 SEHNR, CDR2 FQNEAQ (reference sequence). The CDR3 length is 13 residues. The germline V and J ends were trimmed by 0 bases and 6 bases, with 8 bases remaining between them. For the CDR3, the DNA is TGTGCCAGCAGCTTAGCGGGGTTTAATGGCTACACCTTC. Translation gives CASSLAGFNGYTF.